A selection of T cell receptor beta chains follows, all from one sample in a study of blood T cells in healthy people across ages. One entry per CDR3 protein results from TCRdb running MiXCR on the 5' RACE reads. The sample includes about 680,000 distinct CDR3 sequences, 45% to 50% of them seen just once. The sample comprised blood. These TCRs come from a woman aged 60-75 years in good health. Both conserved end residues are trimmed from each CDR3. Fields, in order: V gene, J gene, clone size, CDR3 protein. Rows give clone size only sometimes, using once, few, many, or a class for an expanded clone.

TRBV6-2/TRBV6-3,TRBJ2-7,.,ASTGPDQIYEQY
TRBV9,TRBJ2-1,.,ASSVGDNEQF
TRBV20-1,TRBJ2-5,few,SARDRRDRGSQLGETQY
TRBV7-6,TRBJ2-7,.,ASSPAVTSGYEQY
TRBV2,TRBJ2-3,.,ASMWAGGSTDTQY
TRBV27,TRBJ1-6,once,ASRIDRAVYNSPLH
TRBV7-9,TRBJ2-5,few,ATFAQETQY
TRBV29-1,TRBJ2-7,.,SVVLGRGAYEQY
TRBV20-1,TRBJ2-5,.,SASGALGRRQETQY
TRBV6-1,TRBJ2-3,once,ASNRDRGSDKQY
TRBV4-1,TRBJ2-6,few,ASSGWTGASSGANVLT
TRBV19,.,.,ASSIYTSYEQY
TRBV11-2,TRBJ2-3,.,ASSYLAGGANTQY
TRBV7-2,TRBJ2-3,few,ASSFKGTDTQY
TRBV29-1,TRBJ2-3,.,SVVGHADTQY
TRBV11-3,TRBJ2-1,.,ASSLRRAGTNEQF
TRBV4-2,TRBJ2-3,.,ASSREPGSTDTQY
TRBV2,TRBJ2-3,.,ASKMGGTDAQY
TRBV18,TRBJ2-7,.,ASSPSRGFPYEQY
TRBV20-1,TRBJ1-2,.,SARTGGGDYGYT
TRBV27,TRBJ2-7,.,ASSPSARAVSYEQY
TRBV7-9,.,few,ASSLRGGMETQY
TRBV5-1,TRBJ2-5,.,ATKPGGQETQY
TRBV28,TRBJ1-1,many,ASSFRTEAF
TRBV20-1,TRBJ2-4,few,SALRGLAKNIQY
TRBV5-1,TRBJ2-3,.,ASSPSGRAFSDTQY
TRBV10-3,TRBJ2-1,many,AISGSVPEQF
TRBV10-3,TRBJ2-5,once,AISAEGQGARQTQY
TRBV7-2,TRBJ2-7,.,ASSRTTSGSVGEQY
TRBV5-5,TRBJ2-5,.,ASSRALKGNEQY
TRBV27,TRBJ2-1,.,ASSFLTGGRYNEQF
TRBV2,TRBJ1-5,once,ASEWGGQGNQPQH
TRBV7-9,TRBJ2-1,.,ASSSRQGNLFNEQF
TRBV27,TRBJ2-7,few,ASMMGDRSYEQY
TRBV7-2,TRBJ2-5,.,ASTTLNLQTQY
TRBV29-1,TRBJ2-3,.,SVDELYTDTQY
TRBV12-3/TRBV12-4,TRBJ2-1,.,ASRVGGLAGEDEQF
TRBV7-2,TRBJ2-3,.,ASSLMPTDTQY
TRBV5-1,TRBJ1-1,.,ANSSARGTEAF
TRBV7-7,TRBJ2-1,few,ASSLVSASGGYNEQF
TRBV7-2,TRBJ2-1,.,ASSLVAGGLYNEQF
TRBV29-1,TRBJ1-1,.,SVGTGGTEAF
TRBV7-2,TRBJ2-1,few,ASSFIAGGSYNEQF
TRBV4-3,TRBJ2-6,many,ASSQDVALGANVLT
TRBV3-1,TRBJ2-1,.,ASSQDLGLAYNEQF
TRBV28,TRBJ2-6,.,ASSLPPAPGSRANVLT
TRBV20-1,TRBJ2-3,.,SASSLAGEVVLADTQY
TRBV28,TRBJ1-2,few,ASSLWDNYGYT
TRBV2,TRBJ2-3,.,ASRPGNTDTDTQY
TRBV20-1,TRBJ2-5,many,SAPGRLQETQY
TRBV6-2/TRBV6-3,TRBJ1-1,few,ASRSFRDLNTEAF
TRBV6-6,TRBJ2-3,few,ASSRTLATDTQY
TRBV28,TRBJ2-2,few,ASSFSGREIYTGELF
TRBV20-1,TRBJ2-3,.,SAREAGKTQY
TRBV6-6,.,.,ASIYSGGNNEQY